This T cell receptor (beta chain) was retrieved from a study of cytomegalovirus exposure and HLA in healthy donors. Across the study: A subsequent analysis reported that the 95 to 150 validation repertoires were produced on the same platform that had also been used for the roughly 670 first-cohort repertoires. Study-level points and caveats: As was reported, the classifier diagnosed cytomegalovirus status with high specificity and sensitivity. The tendency of first-cohort TCR clusters to co-occur in the 120 or so validation repertoires was the finding of a later analysis.

Clones were sequenced by immunoSEQ multiplex PCR, and TCRdb holds only the in-frame ones, with some missing. This table has roughly 280,000 clones, 65% to 90% appearing once. Of note for this clone: Its antigen remains unknown.

Germline CDR1 SQVTM, CDR2 ANQGSEA. CDR3 size: 16 residues. V lost 6 bases and J lost 1; bases outside the gene matches: 4. The gene calls are TRBV29-1 and TRBJ2-6; TRBD2 agrees at 12 bases. The receptor's source is a woman aged 18-29 years in good health and CMV-seronegative. Sequencing input: PBMCs. The DNA for the CDR3 is TGCAGCGTCGGCACTAGCGGGGGGTCTGGGGCCAACGTCCTGACTTTC. This encodes CSVGTSGGSGANVLTF.